This T cell receptor beta chain was identified during a study of blood T cell repertoires in COVID-19. Study as a whole: Some COVID-19 samples were acute and others convalescent; all came from the United States, Italy and Spain. In each case, the material was cDNA or gDNA derived from T cells, B-cell-depleted T cells, or PBMCs.

The CDR3 sequence is 13 residues long. CDR1 and CDR2 from the germline V gene are MGHDK and SYGVNS. Trimming took off 8 bases at V and 5 bases at J, with 14 bases between the two ends. In the authors' methods: Researchers report that nucleated cell counts were estimated from reference gene primer amplification. Data came from immunoSEQ multiplex PCR; TCRdb stores just in-frame clones and leaves some out. The DNA was the basis for D and trimming; V, J and clone size are from that table. The sample lists about 190,000 clones, roughly nine tenths occurring once. The clonotype comes from a man aged 70 or older with active or convalescent COVID-19. The chain carries TRBV25-1 and TRBJ2-3; D possibly corresponds to TRBD2 (7 bases). Material for sequencing was peripheral blood. The CDR3 nucleotides are TGTGCCAGCTCTCTGGGGGGGCTAGATACGCAGTATTTT. Protein sequence: CASSLGGLDTQYF.